The sequence of this T cell receptor beta chain was determined in a study of T cell clonotyping in hematopoietic cell transplantation. The table came from immunoSEQ multiplex PCR; TCRdb's copy has only in-frame clones and leaves some out. Here the sample spans nearly 9,000 clones, approximately 85% being singletons. The V gene lost 6 bases and the J gene lost 7 bases, with 10 bases spanning the gap. The CDR3 sequence is 13 residues long. Germline loops: CDR1 MNHEY, CDR2 SVGAGI. This sequence originates from a female patient aged 30 to 40 who had an allogeneic stem cell transplant, so the T cells may come from the graft donor. Some clones in this sample may be carry-over from other donors' samples. The genes are TRBV6-5 and TRBJ1-6, with TRBD1 as a possible D gene (5 bases). Specimen: PBMCs, collected 180 days after allogeneic stem cell transplant. Here the CDR3 DNA reads TGTGCCAGCAGCCGACAGCAGAATTCACCCCTCCACTTT. It specifies CASSRQQNSPLHF.